This TCR beta chain is drawn from a study of beta chain features in type 1 diabetes. Whole-study findings and limits: Shorter templates might be favored by PCR, and equally so in patients and in controls. A greater similarity of naive, central memory and Treg TCRB repertoires was seen among patients than among healthy donors.

TCRB transcripts that were expressed got sequenced, as all of the isolated RNA had been reverse transcribed. Profiling relied on immunoSEQ multiplex PCR, and the TCRdb table lists in-frame clones only, not all of them. Of roughly 610,000 clones detected, 15% to 18% appear once; the ten largest clones hold about 0.086%. Per the germline V gene, CDR1 is SQVTM and CDR2 is ANQGSEA. V was clipped by 8 bases and J by 5 bases, with 15 bases between them. This CDR3 comprises 12 residues. In this sample, this clone turned up a few times. Its antigen is undetermined. This chain uses TRBV29-1 with TRBJ2-5; a weak D match, TRBD1 (6 bases). What was sequenced was naive CD4+ T cells from blood. This clonotype originated in a man younger than 30 in good health. The CDR3 nucleotides are TGCAGCAAACAGGGTGTGTCGGAGACCCAGTACTTC. Amino acid sequence: CSKQGVSETQYF. Drawing the rest from reference TRBV29-1 and TRBJ2-5, the complete variable domain is SAVISQKPSRDICQRGTSLTIQCQVDSQVTMMFWYRQQPGQSLTLIATANQGSEATYESGFVIDKFPISRPNLTFSTLTVSNMSPEDSSIYLCSKQGVSETQYFGPGTRLLVL.